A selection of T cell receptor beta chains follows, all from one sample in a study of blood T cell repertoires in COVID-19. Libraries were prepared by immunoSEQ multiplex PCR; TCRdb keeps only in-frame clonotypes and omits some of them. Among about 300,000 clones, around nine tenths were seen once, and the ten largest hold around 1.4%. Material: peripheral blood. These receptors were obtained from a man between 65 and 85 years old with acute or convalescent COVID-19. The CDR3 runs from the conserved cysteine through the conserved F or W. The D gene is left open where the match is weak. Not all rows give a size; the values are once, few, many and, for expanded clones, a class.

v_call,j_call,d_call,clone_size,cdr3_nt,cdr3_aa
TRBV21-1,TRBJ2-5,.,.,TGTGCCAGCACCGGACAGGGTTCGGAGACCCAGTACTTC,CASTGQGSETQYF
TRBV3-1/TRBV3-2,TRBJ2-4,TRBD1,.,TGTGCCAGCAGCCAAGATACCAGGGGGCATGAGGAGGACATTCAGTACTTC,CASSQDTRGHEEDIQYF
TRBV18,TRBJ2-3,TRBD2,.,TGTGCCAGCTCACCACCTAGCGGGAGGCCGGGAGATACGCAGTATTTT,CASSPPSGRPGDTQYF
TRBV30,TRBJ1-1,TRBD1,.,TGTGCCTGGAGGAGGGACAGGCCCATTGAAGCTTTCTTT,CAWRRDRPIEAFF
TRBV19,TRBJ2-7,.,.,TGTGCCAGTAGTATAGGTGATTCAAGTCCGGGCGAGCAGTACTTC,CASSIGDSSPGEQYF
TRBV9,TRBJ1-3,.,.,TGTGCCAGCAGCGTTGGGCAAAGCTCTGGAAACACCATATATTTT,CASSVGQSSGNTIYF
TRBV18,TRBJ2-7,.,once,TGTGCCAGCTCTGCCGGGTCTCAATACGAGCAGTACTTC,CASSAGSQYEQYF
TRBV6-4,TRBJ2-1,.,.,TGTGCCAGCAGGATTTTGACAGGCTCCTACAATGAGCAGTTCTTC,CASRILTGSYNEQFF
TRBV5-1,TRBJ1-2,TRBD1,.,TGCGCCAGCAGCTTGCCGGGACAGGGGGTCAGCTATGGCTACACCTTC,CASSLPGQGVSYGYTF
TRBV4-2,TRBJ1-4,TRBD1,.,TGTGCCAGCAGCCAAAGAGGGGACAGGAACGAAAAACTGTTTTTT,CASSQRGDRNEKLFF
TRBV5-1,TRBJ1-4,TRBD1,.,TGCGCCAGCAGCTTGGGGACAGGGGAGGGCGAAAAACTGTTTTTT,CASSLGTGEGEKLFF
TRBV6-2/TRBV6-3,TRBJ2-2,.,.,TGTGCCAGCAGTATCCTACAGTCAACCGGGGAGCTGTTTTTT,CASSILQSTGELFF
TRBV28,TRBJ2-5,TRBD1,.,TGTGCCAGCAGAACACAGGGGGCCGAGACCCAGTACTTC,CASRTQGAETQYF
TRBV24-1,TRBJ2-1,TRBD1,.,TGTGCCACCAGTGGGGGACAGGGTGTTCGTGGGGGTGAGCAGTTCTTC,CATSGGQGVRGGEQFF
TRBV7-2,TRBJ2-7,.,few,TGTGCCAGCAGCTTCGGGCGGGTAGGATACGAGCAGTACTTC,CASSFGRVGYEQYF
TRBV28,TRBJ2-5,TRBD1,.,TGTGCCAGCAGTTCTACGGGACAGGGGGTACTAGAGACCCAGTACTTC,CASSSTGQGVLETQYF
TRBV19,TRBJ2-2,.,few,TGTGCCAGTAGTATTGCGCGGGGCCGCACCGGGGAGCTGTTTTTT,CASSIARGRTGELFF
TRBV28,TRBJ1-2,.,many,TGTGCCAGCAGTTTATCAGGGTCCCATGGCTACACCTTC,CASSLSGSHGYTF
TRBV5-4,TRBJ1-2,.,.,TGTGCCAGCAGCTTGCACACAGGCTACACCTTC,CASSLHTGYTF
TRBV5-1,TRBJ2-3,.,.,TGCGCCAGCAGCCGGGACAACTTAGCAGATACGCAGTATTTT,CASSRDNLADTQYF